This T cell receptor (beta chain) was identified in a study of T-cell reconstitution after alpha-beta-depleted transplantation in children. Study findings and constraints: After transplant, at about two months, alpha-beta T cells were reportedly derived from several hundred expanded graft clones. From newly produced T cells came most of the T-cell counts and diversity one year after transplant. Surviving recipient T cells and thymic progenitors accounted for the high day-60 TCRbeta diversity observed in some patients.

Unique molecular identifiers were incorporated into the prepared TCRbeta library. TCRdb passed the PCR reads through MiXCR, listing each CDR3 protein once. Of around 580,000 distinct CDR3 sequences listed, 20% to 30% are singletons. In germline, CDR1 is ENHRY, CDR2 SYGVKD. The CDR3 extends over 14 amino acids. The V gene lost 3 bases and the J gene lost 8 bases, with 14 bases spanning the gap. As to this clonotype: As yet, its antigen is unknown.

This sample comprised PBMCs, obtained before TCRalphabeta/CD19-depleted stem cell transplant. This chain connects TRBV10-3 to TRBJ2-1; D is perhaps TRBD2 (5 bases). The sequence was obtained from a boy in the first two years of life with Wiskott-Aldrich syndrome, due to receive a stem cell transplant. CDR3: CAISDAKTNDEQFF. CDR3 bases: TGTGCCATCAGTGATGCGAAGACTAATGATGAGCAGTTCTTC.